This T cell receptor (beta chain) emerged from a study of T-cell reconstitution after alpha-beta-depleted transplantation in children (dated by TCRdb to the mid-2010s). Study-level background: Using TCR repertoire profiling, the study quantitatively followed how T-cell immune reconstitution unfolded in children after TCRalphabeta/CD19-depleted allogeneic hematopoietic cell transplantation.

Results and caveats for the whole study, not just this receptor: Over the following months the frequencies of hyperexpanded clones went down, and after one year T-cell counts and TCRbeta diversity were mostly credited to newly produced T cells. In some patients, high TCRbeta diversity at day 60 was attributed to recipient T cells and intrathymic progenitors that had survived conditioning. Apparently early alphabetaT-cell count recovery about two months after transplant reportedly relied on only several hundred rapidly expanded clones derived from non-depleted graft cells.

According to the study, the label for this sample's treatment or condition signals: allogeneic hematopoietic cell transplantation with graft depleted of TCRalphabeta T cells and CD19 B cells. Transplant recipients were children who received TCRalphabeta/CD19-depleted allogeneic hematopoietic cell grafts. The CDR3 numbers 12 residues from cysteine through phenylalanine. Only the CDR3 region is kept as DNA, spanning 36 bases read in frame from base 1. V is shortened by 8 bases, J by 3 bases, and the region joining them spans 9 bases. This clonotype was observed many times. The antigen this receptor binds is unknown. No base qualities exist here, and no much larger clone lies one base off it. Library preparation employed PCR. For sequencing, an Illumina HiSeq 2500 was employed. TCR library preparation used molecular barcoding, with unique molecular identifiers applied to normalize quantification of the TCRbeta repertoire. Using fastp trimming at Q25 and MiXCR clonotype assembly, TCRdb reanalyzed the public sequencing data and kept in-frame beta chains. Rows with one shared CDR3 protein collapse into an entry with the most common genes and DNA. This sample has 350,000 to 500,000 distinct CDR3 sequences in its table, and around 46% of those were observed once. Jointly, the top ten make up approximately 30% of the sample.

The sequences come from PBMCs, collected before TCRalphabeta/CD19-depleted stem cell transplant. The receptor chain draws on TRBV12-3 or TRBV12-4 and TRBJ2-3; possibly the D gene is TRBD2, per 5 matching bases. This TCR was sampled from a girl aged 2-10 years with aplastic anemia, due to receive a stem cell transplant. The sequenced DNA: TGTGCCAGCTCGAGAGGGACAGATACGCAGTATTTT. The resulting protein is CASSRGTDTQYF.